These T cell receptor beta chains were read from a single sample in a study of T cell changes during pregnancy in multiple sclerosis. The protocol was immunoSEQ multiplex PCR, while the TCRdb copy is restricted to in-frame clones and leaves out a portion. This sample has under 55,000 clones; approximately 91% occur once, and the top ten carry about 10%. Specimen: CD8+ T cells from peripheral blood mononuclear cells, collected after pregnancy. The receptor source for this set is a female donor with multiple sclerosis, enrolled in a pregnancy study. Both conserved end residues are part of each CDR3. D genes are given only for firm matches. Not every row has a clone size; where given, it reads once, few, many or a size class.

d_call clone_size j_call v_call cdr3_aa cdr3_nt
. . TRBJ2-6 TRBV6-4 CASSRVGGSGANVLTF TGTGCCAGCTCAAGGGTGGGGGGCTCTGGGGCCAACGTCCTGACTTTC
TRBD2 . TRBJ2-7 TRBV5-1 CASSLLTSGDSPWNEQYF TGCGCCAGCAGCCTGCTGACTAGCGGGGATTCCCCATGGAACGAGCAGTACTTC
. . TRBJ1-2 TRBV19 CASRLGSGYTF TGTGCCAGCCGCTTAGGGAGTGGCTACACCTTC
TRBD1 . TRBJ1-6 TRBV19 CASSIDRETPLHF TGTGCCAGTAGTATCGACAGGGAAACACCCCTCCACTTT
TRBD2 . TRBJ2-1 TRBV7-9 CASIPGLAGAAGFF TGTGCCAGCATCCCGGGACTAGCGGGGGCTGCGGGGTTCTTC
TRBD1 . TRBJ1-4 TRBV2 CASSEGDRQGGEKLFF TGTGCCAGCAGTGAAGGGGATCGACAGGGGGGTGAAAAACTGTTTTTT
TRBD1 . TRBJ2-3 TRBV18 CASSTEAGQGVNTQYF TGTGCCAGCTCAACAGAAGCGGGACAGGGGGTTAATACGCAGTATTTT
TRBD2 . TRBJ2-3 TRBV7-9 CASSLIGLAGGLGTDTQYF TGTGCCAGCAGCTTAATCGGACTAGCGGGGGGGCTTGGTACAGATACGCAGTATTTT
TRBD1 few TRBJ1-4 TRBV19 CASYEGGQSLEKLFF TGTGCCAGTTACGAGGGGGGACAGTCCCTTGAAAAACTGTTTTTT
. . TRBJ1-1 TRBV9 CASSPSPGHLNTEAFF TGTGCCAGCAGCCCGTCTCCGGGACACTTGAACACTGAAGCTTTCTTT
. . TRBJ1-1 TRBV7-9 CASREIDSSNTEAFF TGTGCCAGCAGGGAAATTGACAGCTCGAACACTGAAGCTTTCTTT
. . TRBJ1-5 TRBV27 CASRNLQEGSNQPQHF TGTGCCAGCAGGAATCTTCAGGAAGGCAGCAATCAGCCCCAGCATTTT
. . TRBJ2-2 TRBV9 CASSVTGTVRNTGELFF TGTGCCAGCAGCGTTACAGGTACGGTACGGAACACCGGGGAGCTGTTTTTT
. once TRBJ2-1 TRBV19 CASSSRAGNEQFF TGTGCCAGTAGTAGCCGTGCGGGGAATGAGCAGTTCTTC
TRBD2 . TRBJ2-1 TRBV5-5 CASSSSGSNEQFF TGTGCCAGCAGCTCTAGCGGGAGTAATGAGCAGTTCTTC
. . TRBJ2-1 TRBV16 CASSQWQYSNEQFF TGTGCCAGCAGCCAATGGCAATACAGCAATGAGCAGTTCTTC
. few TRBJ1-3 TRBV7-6 CASSLATDSGNTIYF TGTGCCAGCAGCTTAGCCACAGACTCTGGAAACACCATATATTTT
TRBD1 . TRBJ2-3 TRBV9 CASSVGGTGITDTQYF TGTGCCAGCAGCGTGGGCGGGACAGGGATAACAGATACGCAGTATTTT
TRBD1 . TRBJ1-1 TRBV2 CAKPGQAGPEAFF TGTGCCAAACCAGGACAGGCTGGGCCTGAAGCTTTCTTT
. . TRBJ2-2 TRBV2 CASRDFRDTGELFF TGTGCCAGCCGGGACTTCAGAGACACCGGGGAGCTGTTTTTT
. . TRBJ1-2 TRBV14 CASSQATEGYTF TGTGCCAGCAGCCAAGCGACAGAGGGCTACACCTTC
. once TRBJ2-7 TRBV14 CASSGGLSYEQYF TGTGCCAGTTCTGGGGGCCTATCCTACGAGCAGTACTTC
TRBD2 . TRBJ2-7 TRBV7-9 CASSRGTSVHEQYF TGTGCCAGCAGCCGCGGGACTAGTGTGCACGAGCAGTACTTC
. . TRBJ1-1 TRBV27 CAIGLQYNTEAFF TGTGCCATCGGTCTACAGTACAACACTGAAGCTTTCTTT
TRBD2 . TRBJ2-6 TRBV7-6 CASSVSGGASGANVLTF TGTGCCAGCAGCGTTAGCGGGGGGGCCTCTGGGGCCAACGTCCTGACTTTC
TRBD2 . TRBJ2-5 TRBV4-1 CASSQLAGGYQETQYF TGCGCCAGCAGCCAACTAGCGGGGGGGTACCAAGAGACCCAGTACTTC
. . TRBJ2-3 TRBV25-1 CASSPTGRAGPIAQYF TGTGCCAGCAGTCCTACTGGACGTGCGGGCCCCATCGCGCAGTATTTT
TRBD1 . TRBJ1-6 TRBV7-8 CASSLRGQVLWDSPLHF TGTGCCAGCAGCCTGAGGGGACAGGTCCTATGGGATTCACCCCTCCACTTT
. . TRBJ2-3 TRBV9 CASTSVEADTQYF TGTGCCAGCACTTCGGTAGAGGCAGATACGCAGTATTTT
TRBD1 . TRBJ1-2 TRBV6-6 CASSYAQGDYGYTF TGTGCCAGCAGTTACGCCCAGGGGGACTATGGCTACACCTTC
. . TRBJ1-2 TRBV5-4 CASSPDRSGLYGYTF TGTGCCAGCAGCCCGGACCGAAGTGGACTCTATGGCTACACCTTC
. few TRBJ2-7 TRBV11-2 CASSLGSDEQYF TGTGCCAGCAGCTTAGGTAGTGACGAGCAGTACTTC
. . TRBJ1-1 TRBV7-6 CASTTDTEAFF TGTGCCAGCACCACAGACACTGAAGCTTTCTTT